This entry lists 17 T cell receptor beta chains sequenced from one sample in a study of identical twins. A single record per CDR3 protein comes from TCRdb applying MiXCR to the 5' RACE reads. The table lists a few hundred thousand distinct CDR3 sequences, about 15% of them singletons. The same data also went into a second study, on yellow fever vaccine responses in identical twins.

The sequenced sample consisted of CD4+ T cells sorted from blood. The receptor set was obtained from a woman between 18 and 30 years old in good health.

The chain links TRBV5-1 to TRBJ2-3, with D unresolved. The CDR3 totals 13 residues. The V gene's germline CDR1 is SGHRS and CDR2 YFSETQ. The V end lost 6 bases, the J end lost 0 bases, and 8 bases lay between the germline ends. The CDR3 DNA is TGCGCCAGCAATAGCTTGAGCACAGATACGCAGTATTTT. It yields the protein CASNSLSTDTQYF.

V is TRBV6-5 and J is TRBJ1-4, with 7 positions matching TRBD1. Germline V gives CDR1 MNHEY, CDR2 SVGAGI. The CDR3 covers 12 residues. Germline trimming cut 6 bases from V and 11 bases from J; bases unmatched to any gene: 6. The DNA for the CDR3 is TGTGCCAGCAGCAATACAGGGGACAAACTGTTTTTT. It translates to CASSNTGDKLFF.

A few counts support this clonotype. The chain carries TRBV20-1 and TRBJ2-3; 8 bases align to TRBD2. Germline values: CDR1 DFQATT, CDR2 SNEGSKA (reference sequence). This CDR3 has 14 residues. V shed 4 bases and J 4 bases; nucleotides not matched to a gene: 7. CDR3 loop: CSAIRLAWADTQYF. DNA for the CDR3: TGCAGTGCTATTCGACTAGCGTGGGCAGATACGCAGTATTTT.

Only a few counts were recorded for this clonotype. The V gene is TRBV6-1, the J gene TRBJ2-7; 10 bases match TRBD1. Germline-derived CDR1 and CDR2 are MNHNS and SASEGT. This CDR3 is built from 14 residues. CDR3 loop: CASSEARQGAPRDV. The CDR3 bases are TGTGCCAGCAGTGAAGCCAGACAGGGGGCCCCCCGGGACGTC.

The table lists this clonotype with a few counts. V usage is TRBV12-3 or TRBV12-4 and J usage is TRBJ2-7, with D perhaps TRBD1 or TRBD2 (5 bases each). The CDR3 runs 15 residues. V lost 3 bases to trimming and J lost 3 bases, with 15 bases between them. The CDR3 here is CASSFSGPIFYEQYF. CDR3 nucleotide sequence: TGTGCCAGCAGTTTTTCGGGGCCCATTTTCTACGAGCAGTACTTC.

CDR3 coding DNA: TGTGCCAGCAGCTTAGTTCCCGGGGTCAGGGCAAGCTCCTACAATGAGCAGTTCTTC. It translates to CASSLVPGVRASSYNEQFF. This chain connects TRBV11-2 to TRBJ2-1; D tentatively fits TRBD1 or TRBD2 (5 bases each). The length of the CDR3 is 19 residues. Looked up from germline, CDR1 is SGHAT and CDR2 is FQNNGV. V lost 1 base to trimming and J lost 0 bases, with 19 bases between them.

The rearrangement links TRBV12-3 or TRBV12-4 to TRBJ2-7; 10 bases map to TRBD2. This CDR3 region has 15 residues. V was pared by 3 bases and J by 7 bases, with 9 bases of the junction left unmatched. The CDR3 bases are TGTGCCAGCAGTTTTACAGCGGGAGGGCCTATAGAGCAGTACTTC. Its protein product is CASSFTAGGPIEQYF.

This clonotype was seen only a few times. The chain employs TRBV2 and TRBJ2-7; 11 bases are shared with TRBD1. The CDR3 contains 14 residues. Germline lookup yields CDR1 SNHLY and CDR2 FYNNEI. V shed 7 bases, J shed 3 bases, and the junction held 5 bases outside the gene matches. For the CDR3, the DNA is TGTGCCAGCACCCCGGGACAGGGGGTCTACGAGCAGTACTTC. Translated, it gives CASTPGQGVYEQYF.

The table lists this clonotype with a few counts. The chain recombines TRBV10-3 with TRBJ2-3, with TRBD2 matching 13 bases. This CDR3 has 16 residues. V dropped 7 bases and J dropped 0; count of bases not matched to a gene: 4. Germline lookup yields CDR1 ENHRY and CDR2 SYGVKD. CDR3 DNA sequence: TGTGCCATCACTTCGGGACTAGCGGGAAGCACAGATACGCAGTATTTT. Its protein product is CAITSGLAGSTDTQYF.

The chain links TRBV5-1 to TRBJ2-5; 8 bases are shared with TRBD1. CDR1 SGHRS and CDR2 YFSETQ come from the germline V gene. V shed 4 bases and J 5 bases; nucleotides not matched to a gene: 10. CDR3 size: 15 residues. The CDR3 loop reads CASSTLGQEGETQYF. The CDR3 coding sequence is TGCGCCAGCAGCACCCTGGGACAGGAGGGGGAGACCCAGTACTTC.

V usage is TRBV3-1 and J usage is TRBJ2-6; D gene ambiguous. In germline, CDR1 is LGHDT, CDR2 YNNKEL (reference sequence). This CDR3 contains 16 residues. V lost 0 bases to trimming and J lost 2 bases, with 8 bases between them. The CDR3 region is CASSQDLGAGANVLTF. CDR3 in DNA: TGTGCCAGCAGCCAAGATCTTGGTGCTGGGGCCAACGTCCTGACTTTC.

The chain links TRBV28 to TRBJ2-7; D may match TRBD1 or TRBD2 (5 bases each). The CDR3 consists of 12 residues. The V end was cut by 2 bases, the J end by 5 bases, with 7 bases between. CDR1 and CDR2 (germline): MDHEN, SYDVKM. The CDR3, as DNA: TGTGCCAGCAGTTTAGTGGGGGACGAGCAGTACGTC. It is translated as CASSLVGDEQYV.

This chain connects TRBV7-2 to TRBJ2-7; the D gene is possibly TRBD1 (5 bases). The CDR3 runs to 14 residues. Trimming left V 5 bases short and J 3 bases short, with 14 bases between. Germline V gives CDR1 SGHTA, CDR2 FQGNSA. The chain's CDR3 is CASSLGRQNYEQYF. Here the CDR3 DNA reads TGTGCCAGCAGCCTGGGGCGCCAAAACTACGAGCAGTACTTC.

This clonotype was counted a few times. The chain uses TRBV11-3 and TRBJ2-2; maybe TRBD2 (5 bases). The CDR3 consists of 16 residues. Germline V gives CDR1 SGHNT, CDR2 YENEEA. Trimming removed 5 bases at V and 0 bases at J, with 13 bases between. CDR3 sequence reads: CASSPFEGANTGELFF. DNA for the CDR3: TGTGCCAGCAGCCCCTTTGAGGGAGCGAACACCGGGGAGCTGTTTTTT.

The chain joins TRBV20-1 to TRBJ2-1; D uncertain. Germline V gives CDR1 DFQATT, CDR2 SNEGSKA (reference sequence). V was clipped by 3 bases and J by 6 bases, with 6 bases between them. CDR3 length: 11 residues. The CDR3 nucleotides are TGCAGTGCTAGTTGGCGCAATGAGCAGTTCTTC. Translated, it gives CSASWRNEQFF.

As concerns this clonotype: One end of the junction varies from germline; a read error may be responsible. The chain joins TRBV10-3 to TRBJ2-1; the match to TRBD2 covers 11 bases. Germline V gene lookup returns CDR1 ENHRY and CDR2 SYGVKD. The CDR3 spans 14 residues. CDR3 nucleotides: TGTGCCACCAGTGGTAGCGGGGGGGCGGTTGAGCAGTTCTTC. Protein product: CATSGSGGAVEQFF.

This clonotype was seen only a few times. The chain has TRBV5-1 and TRBJ2-6; 7 bases are a match to TRBD2. The CDR3 length is 15 residues. Germline trimming cut 5 bases from V and 4 bases from J; bases unmatched to any gene: 6. The germline V gene has CDR1 SGHRS and CDR2 YFSETQ. The DNA of the CDR3 is TGCGCCAGCAGTATACTAGCGACCGGGGCCAACGTCCTGACTTTC. Its translation: CASSILATGANVLTF.